Listed here are 9 T cell receptor beta chains from one sample, sequenced in a study of blood T cell repertoires in COVID-19. The method was immunoSEQ multiplex PCR; TCRdb's version includes in-frame clones alone and lacks a portion of them. The sample comprises roughly 250,000 clones, approximately 86% of which are singletons, and over 6% rests with the top ten. Material for sequencing was PBMCs or T cells enriched from blood (not recorded which). These receptors were collected from a woman in her 30s with acute COVID-19.

V usage is TRBV7-2 and J usage is TRBJ1-2, with 7 bases identical to TRBD1. The CDR3 sequence is 15 residues long. V trimming: 5 bases; J trimming: 3 bases; junction bases outside the gene matches: 9. Per the germline V gene, CDR1 is SGHTA and CDR2 is FQGNSA. This chain's CDR3 is CASSPRTGSDYGYTF. CDR3 sequence (DNA): TGTGCCAGCAGCCCCCGGACAGGTTCTGACTATGGCTACACCTTC.

In regard to this clone: The same CDR3 is also encoded by other DNA sequences in this sample. The chain links TRBV19 to TRBJ2-1, with a weak D call TRBD2 (6 bases). The germline CDR1 and CDR2 sequences are LNHDA and SQIVND (reference sequence). With 6 bases removed from V and 4 bases from J, the gap between germline ends came to 7 bases. The CDR3 runs to 12 residues. CDR3 region: CASRGTYNEQFF. As DNA, the CDR3 is TGTGCCAGTAGAGGGACTTACAATGAGCAGTTCTTC. Full variable domain (outside the CDR3, taken from reference TRBV19 and TRBJ2-1): DGGITQSPKYLFRKEGQNVTLSCEQNLNHDAMYWYRQDPGQGLRLIYYSQIVNDFQKGDIAEGYSVSREKKESFPLTVTSAQKNPTAFYLCASRGTYNEQFFGPGTRLTVL.

This clone was detected only once. This chain uses TRBV10-3 with TRBJ1-2; 10 bases agree with TRBD1. The CDR3 is 16 amino acids. Germline lookup yields CDR1 ENHRY and CDR2 SYGVKD. V gave up 0 bases and J gave up 5 bases; unmatched junction bases: 6. CDR3 protein: CAISESDRGVPYGYTF. CDR3 nucleotides: TGTGCCATCAGTGAGTCGGACAGGGGGGTACCATATGGCTACACCTTC.

The rearrangement uses TRBV10-2 and TRBJ1-4; weak D call: TRBD1 (5 bases). V gave up 4 bases and J gave up 5 bases, with 14 bases separating them. This CDR3 contains 15 residues. Per germline, CDR1 WSHSY and CDR2 SAAADI. CDR3 sequence (DNA): TGCGCCAGCAGTGCCCTGGGACTTATAAATGAAAAACTGTTTTTT. This gives the protein CASSALGLINEKLFF.

Only one count was recorded for this clone. The rearrangement joins TRBV19 to TRBJ1-5; 7 nucleotides agree with TRBD1. The V gene end was trimmed by 1 base and the J gene end by 8 bases; junction bases not matched to a gene: 8. Per the germline V gene, CDR1 is LNHDA and CDR2 is SQIVND (reference sequence). The CDR3 totals 15 residues. In DNA form, the CDR3 reads TGTGCCAGTAGTATAGTCCCCGACAGGGTTGAGCCCCAGCATTTT. Its protein product is CASSIVPDRVEPQHF.

This clone was detected only a few times. CDR3 DNA sequence: TGTGCCAGCAGTCGGGACAGCGATCAGCCCCAGCATTTT. Translation: CASSRDSDQPQHF. The genes are TRBV28 and TRBJ1-5; TRBD1 matches 7 bases. Germline CDR1 is MDHEN and CDR2 is SYDVKM. V gave up 5 bases and J gave up 5 bases; unmatched junction bases: 3. The CDR3 extends over 13 amino acids.

This clone was seen more than once but under ten times. The V call is TRBV7-8, the J call TRBJ2-5; D is unresolved. CDR1 is SGHVS and CDR2 is FQNEAQ in the germline V gene. The CDR3 sequence is 15 residues long. With 1 base removed from V and 5 bases from J, the gap between germline ends came to 14 bases. CDR3 coding DNA: TGTGCCAGCAGCTTAGTCCCAGGTTCATGGGAGACCCAGTACTTC. The encoded protein is CASSLVPGSWETQYF.

The chain couples TRBV7-9 to TRBJ2-3; D ambiguous. Trimming left V 5 bases short and J 2 bases short, with 8 bases between. The germline gives CDR1 SEHNR, CDR2 FQNEAQ (reference sequence). The CDR3 totals 13 residues. CDR3 amino acids: CASSPRVTDTQYF. CDR3 sequence (DNA): TGTGCCAGCAGCCCACGGGTCACAGATACGCAGTATTTT.

Only one count was recorded for this clone. The chain recombines TRBV27 with TRBJ2-3; 7 bases fit TRBD2. Trimming took 1 base from V and 1 from J; bases not matched to a gene: 14. This CDR3 has 19 residues. CDR1 MNHEY and CDR2 SMNVEV come from the germline V gene (reference sequence). The CDR3 region is CASSLFRWGGGGGTDTQYF. In nucleotides, the CDR3 is TGTGCCAGCAGTTTATTTAGGTGGGGTGGCGGGGGTGGCACAGATACGCAGTATTTT.